This T cell receptor beta chain was retrieved from a study of tumor-infiltrating lymphocytes in glioblastoma multiforme. CDR3 length equals 13 residues. CDR1 and CDR2 (germline): LNHDA, SQIVND (reference sequence). TCR beta libraries were built from RNA through three nested multiplex PCR rounds using modified ARM-PCR. Each CDR3 protein gets one entry after TCRdb re-called the multiplex PCR reads with MiXCR. The sample records 10,000 to 15,000 distinct CDR3 sequences, 60% to 75% being singletons. For this clonotype: A read error is possible here, since a much larger clone lies one base away.

This chain joins TRBV19 and TRBJ2-7, with no clear D. The sequenced material came from brain tumor tissue. This sequence originates from a male donor with glioblastoma. DNA of the CDR3: TGTGCCAATAGTATGCGTAGCTCCTACGAGCAGTACTTC. Protein: CANSMRSSYEQYF.